The 26 T cell receptor beta chains listed next were all sequenced from one sample in a study of blood T cell repertoires in COVID-19. Profiling relied on immunoSEQ multiplex PCR, and the TCRdb table lists in-frame clones only, not all of them. The sample lists 55,000 to 75,000 clones, 65% to 90% occurring once. Input material: peripheral blood. Every receptor here comes from a man older than 75 with active COVID-19.

For the CDR3, the DNA is TGTGCCAGCAGCTCCGGTGGACAGGCTAACTATGGCTACACCTTC. This translates into CASSSGGQANYGYTF. The chain recombines TRBV7-3 with TRBJ1-2, with 7 bases that match TRBD1. CDR1 SGHTA and CDR2 FQGTGA come from the germline V gene. This CDR3 is built from 15 residues. Trimming at V came to 4 bases and at J to 0 bases, leaving 5 bases not matched to a gene.

The rearrangement links TRBV19 to TRBJ1-5; D gene unclear. Trimming removed 0 bases from V and 1 base from J, with 13 bases in between. Germline V lookup: CDR1 LNHDA, CDR2 SQIVND (reference sequence). The CDR3 totals 17 residues. The CDR3: CASSIDPPGGSNQPQHF. The CDR3, as DNA: TGTGCCAGTAGTATAGATCCGCCGGGAGGAAGCAATCAGCCCCAGCATTTT.

This clone has only a few counts. This rearrangement joins TRBV21-1 to TRBJ2-3; the tabulated D call, TRBD2, remains unverified against the DNA. TRBV21-1 constitutes a pseudogene. The CDR3 extends over 15 amino acids. The DNA for the CDR3 is TGTGCCAGCAGCAAAACCCCCCGAGGCACAGATACGCAGTATTTT. This gives the protein CASSKTPRGTDTQYF.

The sample holds many counts of this clone. The V gene is TRBV7-9, the J gene TRBJ1-1; TRBD1 aligns across 7 bases. Germline lookup yields CDR1 SEHNR and CDR2 FQNEAQ (reference sequence). This CDR3 contains 16 residues. With V trimmed by 1 base and J by 4 bases, 9 bases remained unmatched. CDR3 nucleotides: TGTGCCAGCAGCTTAGGAGGGGGCAGGGCTGGCACTGAAGCTTTCTTT. Encoded protein: CASSLGGGRAGTEAFF.

J is TRBJ2-3 and V is TRBV7-6; 7 nucleotides align to TRBD1. V shed 3 bases and J 0 bases; nucleotides not matched to a gene: 18. From germline, CDR1 is SGHVS and CDR2 FNYEAQ. This CDR3 contains 20 residues. The CDR3 DNA sequence: TGTGCCAGCAGCTTTAGTCCCCCGCGCAACAGGGGCTCTAGCACAGATACGCAGTATTTT. It specifies CASSFSPPRNRGSSTDTQYF.

This chain connects TRBV2 to TRBJ2-7, with 10 bases that match TRBD1. This CDR3 contains 15 residues. Germline CDR1 reads SNHLY; CDR2 reads FYNNEI. The trim removed 3 bases at V and 6 bases at J, leaving 8 bases unmatched. The CDR3: CASSEFRQGAGEQYF. The CDR3 nucleotides are TGTGCCAGCAGTGAGTTTAGACAGGGGGCGGGCGAGCAGTACTTC.

The rearrangement links TRBV7-3 to TRBJ2-5; maybe TRBD2 (6 bases). Germline V gene data show CDR1 as SGHTA and CDR2 as FQGTGA. This CDR3 is built from 16 residues. V was shortened by 5 bases and J by 4 bases, with 20 bases between the two germline ends. CDR3 loop: CASSPGTSGVVETQYF. The CDR3 bases are TGTGCCAGCAGCCCCGGGACCTCGGGGGTAGTAGAGACCCAGTACTTC. The complete variable domain, with remaining parts taken from reference TRBV7-3 and TRBJ2-5, reads GAGVSQTPSNKVTEKGKYVELRCDPISGHTALYWYRQSLGQGPEFLIYFQGTGAADDSGLPNDRFFAVRPEGSVSTLKIQRTERGDSAVYLCASSPGTSGVVETQYFGPGTRLLVL.

The chain has TRBV11-2 and TRBJ2-3; D gene uncertain. Looked up from germline, CDR1 is SGHAT and CDR2 is FQNNGV. There are 16 residues in the CDR3. The V end was cut by 5 bases, the J end by 3 bases, with 18 bases between. The CDR3 region is CASSQPPFPTTDTQYF. The CDR3, as DNA: TGTGCCAGCAGCCAACCTCCCTTCCCCACTACAGATACGCAGTATTTT. Looking up the rest from reference TRBV11-2 and TRBJ2-3 gives the full variable domain: EAGVAQSPRYKIIEKRQSVAFWCNPISGHATLYWYQQILGQGPKLLIQFQNNGVVDDSQLPKDRFSAERLKGVDSTLKIQPAKLEDSAVYLCASSQPPFPTTDTQYFGPGTRLTVL.

The chain is built from TRBV5-1 and TRBJ2-7; 7 nucleotides agree with TRBD1. Germline V gene data show CDR1 as SGHRS and CDR2 as YFSETQ. This CDR3 is built from 14 residues. J gave up 4 bases and V 0 bases, and 4 bases lay outside the gene matches. The CDR3 here is CASSLAGTEYEQYF. The CDR3 DNA is TGCGCCAGCAGCTTGGCCGGGACAGAATACGAGCAGTACTTC.

This clone was recorded a few times. The V call is TRBV5-4, the J call TRBJ1-6; 7 bases are a match to TRBD1. V lost 2 bases to trimming and J lost 6 bases; unmatched junction nucleotides: 5. CDR3 size: 15 residues. CDR1 is SGHNT, CDR2 YYREEE, per germline (reference sequence). CDR3 nucleotide sequence: TGTGCCAGCAGCTTCGGACAGGAACGTAATTCACCCCTCCACTTT. Protein sequence: CASSFGQERNSPLHF.

The chain joins TRBV10-1 to TRBJ1-5; D ambiguous. The length of the CDR3 is 10 residues. Germline CDR1 reads WNHNN; CDR2 reads SYGVQD (reference sequence). The V and J ends lost 10 bases and 5 bases respectively, with 6 bases between them. The CDR3: CAIPDQPQHF. The CDR3 DNA follows: TGCGCCATCCCAGATCAGCCCCAGCATTTT.

CDR3 nucleotides: TGTGCCAGCAGCTTAGTGCCGCGGGGGGGCGGGTACAATGAGCAGTTCTTC. Translating it yields CASSLVPRGGGYNEQFF. V usage is TRBV7-2 and J usage is TRBJ2-1, with 9 bases aligning to TRBD2. Germline CDR1 SGHTA, CDR2 FQGNSA. V was clipped by 1 base and J by 4 bases; unmatched bases: 8. This CDR3 region has 17 residues. The full variable domain, completed using reference TRBV7-2 and TRBJ2-1, is GAGVSQSPSNKVTEKGKDVELRCDPISGHTALYWYRQSLGQGLEFLIYFQGNSAPDKSGLPSDRFSAERTGGSVSTLTIQRTQQEDSAVYLCASSLVPRGGGYNEQFFGPGTRLTVL.

The chain employs TRBV9 and TRBJ2-2, with D possibly being TRBD1 (6 bases). This CDR3 has 15 amino acids. Trimming stripped 1 base from V and 6 bases from J, with 13 bases between. The germline CDR1 and CDR2 sequences are SGDLS and YYNGEE. The CDR3 sequence: CASSVRQGLSGELFF. For the CDR3, the DNA is TGTGCCAGCAGCGTACGTCAGGGGTTATCCGGGGAGCTGTTTTTT.

This clone was observed a single time. The chain has TRBV11-3 and TRBJ2-3, with D possibly being TRBD1 (5 bases). This CDR3 region has 14 residues. Germline CDR1 SGHNT, CDR2 YENEEA. The germline V and J ends were trimmed by 3 bases and 5 bases, with 12 bases remaining between them. The CDR3, as DNA: TGTGCCAGCAGCTTTTCACAGGTTGGAGATACGCAGTATTTT. Residues: CASSFSQVGDTQYF.

The rearrangement uses TRBV28 and TRBJ1-2; 7 bases align to TRBD1. The V and J ends lost 10 bases and 7 bases, in that order; junction bases with no gene match: 9. Germline CDR1 and CDR2: MDHEN and SYDVKM. CDR3 length: 12 residues. The CDR3 sequence is CAIKQGRGGYTF. In DNA form, the CDR3 reads TGTGCCATCAAACAGGGGCGGGGTGGCTACACCTTC.

In this sample, this clone is hyperexpanded. The chain links TRBV4-1 to TRBJ1-2; 10 bases match TRBD1. CDR3 size: 18 residues. J lost 1 base, V lost 4 bases, and 12 bases had no gene match. CDR1 and CDR2 (germline): MGHRA, YSYEKL. The CDR3 is CASSPLPGQGTYNYGYTF. Written as DNA, the CDR3 is TGCGCCAGCAGCCCATTACCGGGACAGGGGACTTATAACTATGGCTACACCTTC.

This chain links TRBV6-5 with TRBJ2-6, with D possibly matching TRBD1 (7 bases). Trimming removed 7 bases at V and 0 bases at J, with 10 bases between. Germline values: CDR1 MNHEY, CDR2 SVGAGI. The CDR3 totals 15 residues. In DNA, the CDR3 is TGTGCCAGCACCCAGGGGGGCTCTGGGGCCAACGTCCTGACTTTC. Amino acids: CASTQGGSGANVLTF.

J is TRBJ1-2 and V is TRBV30, with 7 nucleotides matching TRBD1. CDR3 length: 11 amino acids. J lost 7 bases, V lost 5 bases, and 4 bases had no gene match. From germline, CDR1 is GTSNPN and CDR2 SVGIG (reference sequence). CDR3 sequence (DNA): TGTGCCTGGCGACAGGGCGGTGGCTACACCTTC. It translates to CAWRQGGGYTF.

The chain uses TRBV5-4 and TRBJ2-3; 9 bases match TRBD2. CDR1 and CDR2 (germline): SGHNT, YYREEE (reference sequence). Trimming cost V 4 bases and J 0 bases; bases outside gene matches: 3. The length of the CDR3 is 15 residues. The CDR3 loop reads CASSRSGGSTDTQYF. The DNA of the CDR3 is TGTGCCAGCAGCCGAAGCGGGGGGAGCACAGATACGCAGTATTTT.

This clone appeared once. V is TRBV6-5 and J is TRBJ1-6, with D possibly matching TRBD1 (6 bases). V was clipped by 6 bases and J by 7 bases, with 16 bases between them. The CDR3 is 15 residues long. Germline V gene sequence: CDR1 MNHEY, CDR2 SVGAGI. This CDR3 reads CASSLTRTENSPLHF. The DNA for the CDR3 is TGTGCCAGCAGCCTCACTAGGACAGAGAATTCACCCCTCCACTTT.

The V call is TRBV19, the J call TRBJ2-4; weak D call: TRBD1 (5 bases). V was pared by 3 bases and J by 2 bases, with 14 bases between. The CDR3 extends over 16 amino acids. Germline V gene lookup returns CDR1 LNHDA and CDR2 SQIVND (reference sequence). The DNA for the CDR3 is TGTGCCAGTAGTATCGGTTTTCAGGGTTCCAAAAACATTCAGTACTTC. Translation gives CASSIGFQGSKNIQYF.

The J gene is TRBJ2-1, the V gene TRBV4-3, with 12 bases lining up with TRBD2. This CDR3 spans 20 amino acids. J gave up 1 base and V 1 base, and 11 bases lay outside the gene matches. CDR1 and CDR2 (germline): LGHNA, YSLEER. The DNA of the CDR3 is TGCGCCAGCAGCCAAGCGTTAGGGCTAGCGGGAGGGCGGTCCTACAATGAGCAGTTCTTC. This translates into CASSQALGLAGGRSYNEQFF.

This clone was recorded many times. The chain is built from TRBV19 and TRBJ1-1, with 8 bases lining up with TRBD1. The J segment lost 8 bases and the V segment lost 9 bases, leaving 11 bases of the junction unmatched. Germline CDR1 reads LNHDA; CDR2 reads SQIVND (reference sequence). The CDR3 contains 13 residues. CDR3 sequence (DNA): TGTGCCAGCCTCCCAAGGACAGGGTCCGAAGCTTTCTTT. Residues: CASLPRTGSEAFF.

A few counts support this clone. The chain recombines TRBV4-1 with TRBJ1-2; 8 bases map to TRBD1. Trimming at V came to 0 bases and at J to 4 bases, leaving 4 bases not matched to a gene. CDR1 is MGHRA, CDR2 YSYEKL, per germline. There are 15 residues in the CDR3. CDR3 sequence: CASSQEGGTGYGYTF. DNA of the CDR3: TGCGCCAGCAGCCAAGAAGGGGGGACAGGCTATGGCTACACCTTC.

The chain is built from TRBV7-9 and TRBJ2-5; D ambiguous. The germline V gene encodes CDR1 SEHNR and CDR2 FQNEAQ (reference sequence). This CDR3 has 14 amino acids. V was clipped by 2 bases and J by 5 bases, with 12 bases between them. The CDR3 sequence is CASSLSTAGETQYF. The CDR3 DNA sequence: TGTGCCAGCAGCTTATCCACCGCCGGGGAGACCCAGTACTTC.

The gene calls are TRBV30 and TRBJ1-1; D is unresolved. The ends were cut back, 0 bases at V and 5 bases at J, with 25 bases in the middle. From germline, CDR1 is GTSNPN and CDR2 SVGIG (reference sequence). This CDR3 comprises 18 residues. The CDR3 protein is CAWSVSMRSGGRRTEAFF. The CDR3 DNA sequence: TGTGCCTGGAGTGTAAGTATGAGATCGGGCGGGAGGAGAACTGAAGCTTTCTTT.